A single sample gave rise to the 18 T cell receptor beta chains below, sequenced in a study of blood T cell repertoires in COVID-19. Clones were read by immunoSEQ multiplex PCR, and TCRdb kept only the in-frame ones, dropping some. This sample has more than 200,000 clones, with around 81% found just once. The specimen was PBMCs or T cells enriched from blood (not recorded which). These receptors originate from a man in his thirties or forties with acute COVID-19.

In nucleotides, the CDR3 is TGTGCCAGCAGGTCTCAGGGTTGGCGGGGGGGGTTGGATGAGCAGTTCTTC. This gives the protein CASRSQGWRGGLDEQFF. The chain carries TRBV3-1 (or the pseudogene TRBV3-2) and TRBJ2-1; 9 nucleotides agree with TRBD2. Trimming removed 6 bases from V and 8 bases from J; junction bases left unmatched: 17. Germline V gene data show CDR1 as LGHDT and CDR2 as YNNKEL (reference sequence). This CDR3 has 17 residues.

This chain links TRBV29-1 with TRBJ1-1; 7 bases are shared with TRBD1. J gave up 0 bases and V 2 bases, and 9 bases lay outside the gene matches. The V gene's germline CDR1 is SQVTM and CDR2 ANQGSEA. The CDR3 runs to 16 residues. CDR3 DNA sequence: TGCAGCGTTGAACACAGGCAGGGGGTGATGAACACTGAAGCTTTCTTT. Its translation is CSVEHRQGVMNTEAFF.

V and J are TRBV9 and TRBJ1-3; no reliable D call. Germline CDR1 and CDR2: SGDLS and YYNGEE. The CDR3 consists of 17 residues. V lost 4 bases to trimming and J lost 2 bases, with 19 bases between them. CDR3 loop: CASSSRERLRAGNTIYF. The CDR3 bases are TGTGCCAGCAGCTCCCGGGAAAGGCTAAGGGCTGGAAACACCATATATTTT.

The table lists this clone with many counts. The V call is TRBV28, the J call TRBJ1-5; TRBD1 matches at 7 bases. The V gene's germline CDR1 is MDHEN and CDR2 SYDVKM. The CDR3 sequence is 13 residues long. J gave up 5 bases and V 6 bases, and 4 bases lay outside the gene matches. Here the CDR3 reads CASSRDSDQPQHF. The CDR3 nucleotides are TGTGCCAGCAGCCGGGACAGCGATCAGCCCCAGCATTTT.

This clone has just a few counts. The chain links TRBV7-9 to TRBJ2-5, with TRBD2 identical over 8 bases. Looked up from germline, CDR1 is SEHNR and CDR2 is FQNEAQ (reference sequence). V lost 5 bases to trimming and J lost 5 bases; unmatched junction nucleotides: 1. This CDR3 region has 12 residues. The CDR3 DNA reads TGTGCCAGCAGCCGACTAGCGGAGACCCAGTACTTC. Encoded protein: CASSRLAETQYF.

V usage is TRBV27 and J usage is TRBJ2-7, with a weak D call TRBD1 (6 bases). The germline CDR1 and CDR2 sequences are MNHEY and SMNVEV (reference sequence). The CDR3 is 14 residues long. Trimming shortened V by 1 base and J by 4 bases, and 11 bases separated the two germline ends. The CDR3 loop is CASSLYTGSYEQYF. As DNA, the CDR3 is TGTGCCAGCAGTTTATACACAGGGTCTTACGAGCAGTACTTC.

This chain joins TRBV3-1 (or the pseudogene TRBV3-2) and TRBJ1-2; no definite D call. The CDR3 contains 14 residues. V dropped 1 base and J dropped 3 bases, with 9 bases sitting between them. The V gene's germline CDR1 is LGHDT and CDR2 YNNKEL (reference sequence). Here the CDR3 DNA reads TGTGCCAGCAGCCAAGCACCGGTCCACTATGGCTACACCTTC. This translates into CASSQAPVHYGYTF.

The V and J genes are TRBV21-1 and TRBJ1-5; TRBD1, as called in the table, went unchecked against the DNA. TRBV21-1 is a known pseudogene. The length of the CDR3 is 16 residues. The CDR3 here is CASSRDIQDRNQPQHF. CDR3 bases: TGTGCCAGCAGCAGAGATATTCAGGATCGCAATCAGCCCCAGCATTTT.

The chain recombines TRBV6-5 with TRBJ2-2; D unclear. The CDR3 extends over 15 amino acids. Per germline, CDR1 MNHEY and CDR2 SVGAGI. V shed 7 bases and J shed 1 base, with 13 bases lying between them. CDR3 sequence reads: CASTQRGKNTGELFF. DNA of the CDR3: TGTGCCAGCACTCAACGCGGAAAGAACACCGGGGAGCTGTTTTTT.

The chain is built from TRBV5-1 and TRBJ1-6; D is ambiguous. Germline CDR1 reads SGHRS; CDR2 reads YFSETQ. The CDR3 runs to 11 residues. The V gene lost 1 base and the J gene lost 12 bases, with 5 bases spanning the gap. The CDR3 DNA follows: TGCGCCAGCAGCTTGAACGGACCCCTCCACTTT. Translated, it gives CASSLNGPLHF. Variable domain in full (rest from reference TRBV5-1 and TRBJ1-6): KAGVTQTPRYLIKTRGQQVTLSCSPISGHRSVSWYQQTPGQGLQFLFEYFSETQRNKGNFPGRFSGRQFSNSRSEMNVSTLELGDSALYLCASSLNGPLHFGNGTRLTVT.

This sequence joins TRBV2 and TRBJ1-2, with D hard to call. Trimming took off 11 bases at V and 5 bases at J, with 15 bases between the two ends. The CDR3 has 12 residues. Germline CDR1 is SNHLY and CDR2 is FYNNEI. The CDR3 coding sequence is TGTGCCGGCCAGAAGGGAGAGTATGGCTACACCTTC. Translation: CAGQKGEYGYTF. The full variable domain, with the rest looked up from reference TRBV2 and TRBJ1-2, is EPEVTQTPSHQVTQMGQEVILRCVPISNHLYFYWYRQILGQKVEFLVSFYNNEISEKSEIFDDQFSVERPDGSNFTLKIRSTKLEDSAMYFCAGQKGEYGYTFGSGTRLTVV.

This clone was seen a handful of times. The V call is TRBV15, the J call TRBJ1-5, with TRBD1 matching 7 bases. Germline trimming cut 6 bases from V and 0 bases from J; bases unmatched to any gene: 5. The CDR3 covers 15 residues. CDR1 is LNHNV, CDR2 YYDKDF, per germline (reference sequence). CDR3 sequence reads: CATSWDRNSNQPQHF. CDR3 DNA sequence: TGTGCCACCAGTTGGGACAGAAATAGCAATCAGCCCCAGCATTTT.

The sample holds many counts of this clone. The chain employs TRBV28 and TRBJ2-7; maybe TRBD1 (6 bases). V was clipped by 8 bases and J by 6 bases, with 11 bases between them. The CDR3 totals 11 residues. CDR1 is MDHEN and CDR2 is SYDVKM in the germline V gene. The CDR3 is CASQKGVEQYF. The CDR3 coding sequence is TGTGCCAGCCAAAAGGGGGTCGAGCAGTACTTC. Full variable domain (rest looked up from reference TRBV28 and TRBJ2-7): DVKVTQSSRYLVKRTGEKVFLECVQDMDHENMFWYRQDPGLGLRLIYFSYDVKMKEKGDIPEGYSVSREKKERFSLILESASTNQTSMYLCASQKGVEQYFGPGTRLTVT.

The CDR3 DNA reads TGCGCCAGCAGGGGGGCAGGGGCGCCCTATAATTCACCCCTCCACTTT. This encodes CASRGAGAPYNSPLHF. The V gene is TRBV10-1, the J gene TRBJ1-6, with D perhaps TRBD1 (6 bases). The CDR3 totals 16 residues. Trimming shortened V by 6 bases and J by 2 bases, and 14 bases separated the two germline ends. From germline, CDR1 is WNHNN and CDR2 SYGVQD (reference sequence).

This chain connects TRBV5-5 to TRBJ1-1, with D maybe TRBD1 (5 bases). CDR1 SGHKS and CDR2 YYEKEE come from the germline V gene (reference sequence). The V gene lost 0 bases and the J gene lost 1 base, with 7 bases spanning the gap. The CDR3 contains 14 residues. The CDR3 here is CASSLGGPNTEAFF. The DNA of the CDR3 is TGTGCCAGCAGCTTGGGGGGCCCGAACACTGAAGCTTTCTTT.

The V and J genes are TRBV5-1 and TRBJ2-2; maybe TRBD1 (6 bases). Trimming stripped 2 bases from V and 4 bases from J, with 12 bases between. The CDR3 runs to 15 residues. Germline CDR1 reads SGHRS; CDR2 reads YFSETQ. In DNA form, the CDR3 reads TGCGCCAGCAGCTTAGATACAGGGAGCACCGGGGAGCTGTTTTTT. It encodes CASSLDTGSTGELFF.

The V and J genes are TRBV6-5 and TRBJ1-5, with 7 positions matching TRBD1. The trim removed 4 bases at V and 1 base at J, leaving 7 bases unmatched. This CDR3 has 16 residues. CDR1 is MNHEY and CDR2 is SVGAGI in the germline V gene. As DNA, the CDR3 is TGTGCCAGCAGTTCGACAGGGTTGGTCAGCAATCAGCCCCAGCATTTT. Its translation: CASSSTGLVSNQPQHF.

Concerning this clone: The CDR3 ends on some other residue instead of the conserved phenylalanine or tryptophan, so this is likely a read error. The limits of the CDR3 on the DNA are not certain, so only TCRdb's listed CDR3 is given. CDR3 sequence: CASSLGPPQGG. The V call is TRBV5-1, the J call TRBJ1-4. Germline CDR1 is SGHRS and CDR2 is YFSETQ. The CDR3 spans 11 residues, counting both ends.